Listed here is a single TCR beta chain. What it binds is unknown. The run depth of the assay was deep. This table comes from immunoSEQ multiplex PCR, and its TCRdb copy is limited to in-frame clones, with some not included. The profile shows some 1.4 million clones, roughly 96% of them singletons. CDR1 and CDR2 from the germline V gene are SGHTA and FQGNSA. The CDR3 has 16 amino acids. After removal of 6 bases from V and 4 bases from J, the junction contained 9 bases not matched to a gene. This specimen comes from a study of shared clonotypes between healthy human individuals. Broader study findings: Relative to clonotypes present in all four donors, those not shared had lower generation probabilities.

The authors divided CD4+ cells into CD45RA+ naive and CD45RA-negative memory subsets. The sample was naive CD4+ T cells sorted from blood. Subset noted: CD45RA+ positively selected. The sequence derives from a man aged 25-40 years in good health. The chain links TRBV7-2 to TRBJ2-2; 9 bases are a match to TRBD1. CDR3 DNA: TGTGCCAGCAGGTTCCCGGGACAGGGCTTCACCGGGGAGCTGTTTTTT. Protein: CASRFPGQGFTGELFF.